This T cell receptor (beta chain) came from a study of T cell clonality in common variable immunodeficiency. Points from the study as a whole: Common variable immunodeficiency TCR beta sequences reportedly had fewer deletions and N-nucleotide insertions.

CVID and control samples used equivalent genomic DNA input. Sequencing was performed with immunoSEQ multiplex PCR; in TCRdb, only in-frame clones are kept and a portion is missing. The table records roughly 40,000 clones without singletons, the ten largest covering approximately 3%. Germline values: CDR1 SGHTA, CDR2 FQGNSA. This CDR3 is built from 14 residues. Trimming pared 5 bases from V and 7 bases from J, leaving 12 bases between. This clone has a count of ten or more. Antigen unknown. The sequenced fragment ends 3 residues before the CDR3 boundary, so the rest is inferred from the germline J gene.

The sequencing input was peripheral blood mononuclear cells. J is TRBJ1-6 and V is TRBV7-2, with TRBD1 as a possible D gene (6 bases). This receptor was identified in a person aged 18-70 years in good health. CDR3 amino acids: CASSRDTLNSPLHF. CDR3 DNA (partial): TGTGCCAGCAGCCGGGACACTCTAAATTCACCC.